This record covers a single T cell receptor beta chain. Its antigen is still unknown. This entry is derived from a study of T cells in Graves' hyperthyroidism and ophthalmopathy. Study conclusions and caveats: Ophthalmopathy onset followed model prediction by a median approximately six months.

Stable Graves' hyperthyroidism denoted no ophthalmopathy progression over 18 months. RNA transcripts served as the template for amplifying TCR beta CDR3 regions. The TCR CDR3 first-round RT-PCR relied on the HTBI primer set. TCRdb recomputed calls from the multiplex PCR reads with MiXCR, one row per CDR3 protein. The sample shows 750,000 to 900,000 distinct CDR3 sequences, about two fifths of them seen only once. Germline CDR1 SGDLS, CDR2 YYNGEE. The CDR3 is made up of 14 amino acids. V was shortened by 4 bases and J by 0 bases, with 10 bases between the two germline ends. This chain links TRBV9 with TRBJ2-5; no reliable D call. Sequencing used blood. This receptor was taken from a man between 18 and 35 years old with Graves' hyperthyroidism. The CDR3 DNA follows: TGTGCCAGCAGCCCCCAATCGTACCAAGAGACCCAGTACTTC. Translation: CASSPQSYQETQYF.